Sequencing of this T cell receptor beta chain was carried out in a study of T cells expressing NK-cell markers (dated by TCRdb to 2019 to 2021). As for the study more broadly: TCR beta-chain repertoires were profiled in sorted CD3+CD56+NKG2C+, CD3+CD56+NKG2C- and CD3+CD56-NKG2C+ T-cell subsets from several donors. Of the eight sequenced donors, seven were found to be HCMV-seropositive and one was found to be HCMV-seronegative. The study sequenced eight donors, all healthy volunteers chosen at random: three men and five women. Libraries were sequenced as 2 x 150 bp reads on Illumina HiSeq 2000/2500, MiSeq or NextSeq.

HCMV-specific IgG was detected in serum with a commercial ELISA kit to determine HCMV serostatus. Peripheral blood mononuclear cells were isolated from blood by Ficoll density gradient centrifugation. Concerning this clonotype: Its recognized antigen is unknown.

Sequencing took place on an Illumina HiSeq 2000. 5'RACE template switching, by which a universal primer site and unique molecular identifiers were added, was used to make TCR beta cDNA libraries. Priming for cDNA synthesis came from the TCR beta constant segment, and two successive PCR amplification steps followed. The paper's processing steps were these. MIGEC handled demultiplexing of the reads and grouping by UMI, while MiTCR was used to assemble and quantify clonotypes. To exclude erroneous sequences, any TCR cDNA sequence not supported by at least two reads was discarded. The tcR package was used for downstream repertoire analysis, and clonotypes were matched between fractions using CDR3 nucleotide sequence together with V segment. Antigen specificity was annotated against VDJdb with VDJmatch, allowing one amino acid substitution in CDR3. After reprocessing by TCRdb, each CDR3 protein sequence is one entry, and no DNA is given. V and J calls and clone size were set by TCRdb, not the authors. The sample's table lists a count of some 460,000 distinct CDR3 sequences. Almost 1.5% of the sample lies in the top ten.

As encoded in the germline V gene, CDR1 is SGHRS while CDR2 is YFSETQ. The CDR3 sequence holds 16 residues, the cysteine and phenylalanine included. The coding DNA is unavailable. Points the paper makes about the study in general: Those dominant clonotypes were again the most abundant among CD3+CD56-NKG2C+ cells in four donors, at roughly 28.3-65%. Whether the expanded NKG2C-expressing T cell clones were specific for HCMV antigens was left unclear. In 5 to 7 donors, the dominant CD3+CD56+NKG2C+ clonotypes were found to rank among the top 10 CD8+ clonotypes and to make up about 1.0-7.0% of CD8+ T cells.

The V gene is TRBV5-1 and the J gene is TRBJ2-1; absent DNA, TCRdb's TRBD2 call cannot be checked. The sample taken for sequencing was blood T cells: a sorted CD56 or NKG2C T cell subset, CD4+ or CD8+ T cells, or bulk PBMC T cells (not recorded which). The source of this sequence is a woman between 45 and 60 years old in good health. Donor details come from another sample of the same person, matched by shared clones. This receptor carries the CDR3 CASSVVGTSVINEQFF.